The TCR beta chain described here comes from a study of blood T cell repertoires in COVID-19. Trimming removed 8 bases from V and 5 bases from J; junction bases left unmatched: 7. The CDR3 has 13 amino acids. Germline assignment: CDR1 SNHLY and CDR2 FYNNEI. Assay used: immunoSEQ multiplex PCR; TCRdb lists only in-frame clones, some missing. This sample has about 370,000 clones, with 80% to 90% found just once. This TCR was recovered from a man aged 18 to 30 who had recovered from COVID-19. Sequencing input: PBMCs or T cells enriched from blood (not recorded which). The chain employs TRBV2 and TRBJ2-7; 9 positions agree with TRBD1. The CDR3, as DNA: TGTGCCAGCGGGGGACAGGGTGCCCACGAGCAGTACTTC. Its translation is CASGGQGAHEQYF.